Listed here are 10 T cell receptor beta chains from one sample, sequenced in a study of CD8 T cells in ankylosing spondylitis. TCRdb ran MiXCR on the 5' RACE reads and lists one entry per CDR3 protein. This sample has about 130,000 distinct CDR3 sequences, with around 13% found just once. Sequencing input: blood, either unsorted or a sorted T cell fraction (not recorded which). The receptors were sampled from a female donor with ankylosing spondylitis or in good health (not recorded which).

The chain has TRBV28 and TRBJ2-7; 10 bases align to TRBD2. Trimming at V came to 6 bases and at J to 2 bases, leaving 7 bases not matched to a gene. The CDR3 is made up of 15 amino acids. Germline values: CDR1 MDHEN, CDR2 SYDVKM. In DNA form, the CDR3 reads TGTGCCAGCAGCCCAAATAGCGGGGGGCCCTACGAGCAGTACTTC. This encodes CASSPNSGGPYEQYF. The full variable domain, completed using reference TRBV28 and TRBJ2-7, is DVKVTQSSRYLVKRTGEKVFLECVQDMDHENMFWYRQDPGLGLRLIYFSYDVKMKEKGDIPEGYSVSREKKERFSLILESASTNQTSMYLCASSPNSGGPYEQYFGPGTRLTVT.

The CDR3 spells CASSLTGGRAQPQHF. The DNA for the CDR3 is TGTGCCAGCAGCTTGACAGGGGGCCGGGCTCAGCCCCAGCATTTT. The rearrangement uses TRBV7-2 and TRBJ1-5; TRBD1 agrees at 10 bases. From germline, CDR1 is SGHTA and CDR2 FQGNSA. Germline trimming cut 3 bases from V and 6 bases from J; bases unmatched to any gene: 5. This CDR3 spans 15 amino acids.

At least ten counts were recorded for this clonotype. The CDR3 loop reads CASSPQALNTGELFF. CDR3 DNA: TGTGCCAGCAGTCCACAGGCGTTGAACACCGGGGAGCTGTTTTTT. V is TRBV6-1 and J is TRBJ2-2; D is perhaps TRBD1 (5 bases). Germline CDR1 reads MNHNS; CDR2 reads SASEGT. V was pared by 5 bases and J by 1 base, with 11 bases between. This CDR3 is 15 amino acids long.

This clonotype was seen ten or more times. The V and J genes are TRBV5-1 and TRBJ2-6, with D possibly TRBD2 on 5 matching bases. The length of the CDR3 is 17 residues. CDR1 and CDR2 from the germline V gene are SGHRS and YFSETQ. Trimming cost V 0 bases and J 0 bases, with 10 bases left between them. CDR3 residues: CASSLDGLDSGANVLTF. The CDR3 DNA is TGCGCCAGCAGCTTGGATGGACTCGACTCTGGGGCCAACGTCCTGACTTTC. The variable domain in full, completed from reference TRBV5-1 and TRBJ2-6, reads KAGVTQTPRYLIKTRGQQVTLSCSPISGHRSVSWYQQTPGQGLQFLFEYFSETQRNKGNFPGRFSGRQFSNSRSEMNVSTLELGDSALYLCASSLDGLDSGANVLTFGAGSRLTVL.

The rearrangement uses TRBV5-1 and TRBJ2-7; TRBD1 matches at 7 bases. Per germline, CDR1 SGHRS and CDR2 YFSETQ. With V trimmed by 3 bases and J by 2 bases, 8 bases remained unmatched. This CDR3 spans 15 amino acids. CDR3 sequence reads: CASSSNRGQAYEQYF. In nucleotides, the CDR3 is TGCGCCAGCAGCTCAAACAGGGGTCAAGCCTACGAGCAGTACTTC.

Ten or more counts support this clonotype. V usage is TRBV6-1 and J usage is TRBJ1-1; no clear D gene. CDR3 length equals 15 residues. Germline V gives CDR1 MNHNS, CDR2 SASEGT. V was cut by 4 bases and J by 1 base, with 13 bases left in between. CDR3 nucleotide sequence: TGTGCCAGCAGTGCAGGTTTTCCTGGGAACACTGAAGCTTTCTTT. Translating it yields CASSAGFPGNTEAFF.

Points on this clonotype: A read error is possible here, since a much larger clone lies one base away. This chain joins TRBV30 and TRBJ1-2; D call uncertain. Germline V gene lookup returns CDR1 GTSNPN and CDR2 SVGIG (reference sequence). The CDR3 contains 16 residues. DNA for the CDR3: TGTGCCTGGAGTGATTGGGTCCGGGGTTCCCTTAAGGGCTGCACCTTC. Protein product: CAWSDWVRGSLKGCTF.

This clonotype occurred a few times. V is TRBV6-5 and J is TRBJ2-7; TRBD1 matches 8 bases. The CDR3 length is 16 residues. V was pared by 2 bases and J by 0 bases, with 6 bases of the junction left unmatched. Germline V gene sequence: CDR1 MNHEY, CDR2 SVGAGI. The CDR3 DNA follows: TGTGCCAGCAGTTACCTGGGACAGGCGAGCTCCTACGAGCAGTACTTC. Encoded protein: CASSYLGQASSYEQYF.

The sample holds a few counts of this clonotype. CDR3 nucleotide sequence: TGTGCCAGCAGCGGGCAGGTCCAAGAGACCCAGTACTTC. Its protein product is CASSGQVQETQYF. The chain couples TRBV12-3 or TRBV12-4 to TRBJ2-5; D is uncertain. The V gene lost 6 bases and the J gene lost 1 base, with 9 bases spanning the gap. This CDR3 comprises 13 residues.

CDR3 coding DNA: TGTGCCAGCAGCAGACAGGGGAACGAGCAGTACTTC. Amino acids: CASSRQGNEQYF. V usage is TRBV11-2 and J usage is TRBJ2-7, with 8 bases fitting TRBD1. V lost 5 bases, J lost 5 bases, and 2 bases stayed unmatched. The CDR3 consists of 12 residues. Per the germline V gene, CDR1 is SGHAT and CDR2 is FQNNGV.